This T cell receptor (beta chain) was obtained from a study of T cells in Graves' hyperthyroidism and ophthalmopathy. Turning to the study itself: Pretreatment peripheral blood was obtained at initial diagnosis. Notes on the study in general: Ophthalmopathy could be told apart from stable hyperthyroidism with a 13 V-J model.

When ophthalmopathy did not progress within 18 months, Graves' hyperthyroidism was considered stable. Amplification targeted TCR beta CDR3 regions from RNA transcripts. First-round RT-PCR targeting the TCR CDR3 was performed with the HTBI primer set. TCRdb analysed the multiplex PCR reads with MiXCR anew, one entry per CDR3 protein. The sample carries under 400,000 distinct CDR3 sequences, 20% to 30% recorded once. The table lists this clonotype with a few counts. What it binds is not known. The receptor comes from a man aged 45-65 years with Graves' hyperthyroidism. Sample: blood.

This CDR3 reads CASSGGGGTDTQYF. The CDR3 region has the DNA TGTGCCAGCAGCGGAGGGGGGGGCACAGATACGCAGTATTTT. V gene TRBV9 combines with J gene TRBJ2-3, with TRBD2 as a possible D gene (7 bases). Germline assignment: CDR1 SGDLS and CDR2 YYNGEE. Between the trimmed V and J ends, which lost 3 bases and 1 base, there was a span of 9 bases. The CDR3 contains 14 residues. Variable domain in full (rest from reference TRBV9 and TRBJ2-3): DSGVTQTPKHLITATGQRVTLRCSPRSGDLSVYWYQQSLDQGLQFLIQYYNGEERAKGNILERFSAQQFPDLHSELNLSSLELGDSALYFCASSGGGGTDTQYFGPGTRLTVL.